Listed here are 20 T cell receptor beta chains from one sample, sequenced in a study of blood T cell repertoires in COVID-19. Using immunoSEQ multiplex PCR, the repertoire was profiled, and TCRdb retains in-frame clones only, with some absent. The sample has roughly 40,000 clones, approximately 89% seen once. The sample taken for sequencing was peripheral blood. All receptors derive from a woman in her forties with acute or convalescent COVID-19.

The CDR3 spells CASSFRNSRAFF. In nucleotides, the CDR3 is TGTGCCAGCAGTTTTCGGAACAGTCGGGCTTTCTTT. J is TRBJ1-1 and V is TRBV28; D is undetermined. V gave up 3 bases and J gave up 11 bases, with 13 bases separating them. CDR1 and CDR2 from the germline V gene are MDHEN and SYDVKM. The CDR3 spans 12 residues. The full variable domain, rest sourced from reference TRBV28 and TRBJ1-1, is DVKVTQSSRYLVKRTGEKVFLECVQDMDHENMFWYRQDPGLGLRLIYFSYDVKMKEKGDIPEGYSVSREKKERFSLILESASTNQTSMYLCASSFRNSRAFFGQGTRLTVV.

The chain is built from TRBV5-1 and TRBJ2-2; 13 bases align to TRBD2. Germline-derived CDR1 and CDR2 are SGHRS and YFSETQ. With V trimmed by 4 bases and J by 8 bases, 8 bases remained unmatched. This CDR3 contains 16 residues. CDR3 region: CASSVRTSGGAGELFF. The CDR3 DNA reads as TGCGCCAGCAGCGTCCGGACTAGCGGGGGAGCGGGGGAGCTGTTTTTT.

J is TRBJ1-1 and V is TRBV3-1 (or the pseudogene TRBV3-2); no clear D gene. The CDR3 sequence is 15 residues long. Germline CDR1 and CDR2: LGHDT and YNNKEL (reference sequence). V was trimmed by 7 bases and J by 3 bases, leaving 18 bases between them. The CDR3 region is CASTINPSEDTEAFF. Here the CDR3 DNA reads TGTGCCAGCACCATAAACCCCAGCGAAGACACTGAAGCTTTCTTT.

This clone was counted only a few times. This chain links TRBV20-1 with TRBJ2-7; D possibly corresponds to TRBD1 (6 bases). The CDR3 length is 13 residues. V was cut by 3 bases and J by 6 bases, with 15 bases left in between. Germline V gene sequence: CDR1 DFQATT, CDR2 SNEGSKA (reference sequence). The CDR3 DNA is TGCAGTGCTAGTAGGGACACCATGGGCGAGCAGTACTTC. Its translation is CSASRDTMGEQYF.

This clone was detected once. The chain has TRBV28 and TRBJ1-3; a weak D match, TRBD1 (5 bases). V dropped 2 bases and J dropped 9 bases, with 14 bases sitting between them. Germline V gene data show CDR1 as MDHEN and CDR2 as SYDVKM. There are 14 residues in the CDR3. CDR3 sequence (DNA): TGTGCCAGCAGTTTAAGGGGCCCGATGGGCACCATATATTTT. It specifies CASSLRGPMGTIYF.

The genes are TRBV19 and TRBJ1-1; D is possibly TRBD1 (6 bases). Germline assignment: CDR1 LNHDA and CDR2 SQIVND (reference sequence). Trimming took off 5 bases at V and 5 bases at J, with 18 bases between the two ends. The CDR3 sequence is 15 residues long. The CDR3 DNA reads TGTGCCAGTAGTCCCCGTGGGCAGGGGAGTACTGAAGCTTTCTTT. Amino acids: CASSPRGQGSTEAFF.

This clone was detected once. CDR3 DNA sequence: TGTGCCAGCAGCTCGAACAGGGGCTACGAGCAGTACTTC. Its protein product is CASSSNRGYEQYF. V is TRBV11-2 and J is TRBJ2-7; 7 bases fit TRBD1. CDR1 SGHAT and CDR2 FQNNGV come from the germline V gene. The trim removed 4 bases at V and 3 bases at J, leaving 3 bases unmatched. CDR3 length: 13 amino acids. The entire variable domain, with the rest obtained from reference TRBV11-2 and TRBJ2-7, is as follows: EAGVAQSPRYKIIEKRQSVAFWCNPISGHATLYWYQQILGQGPKLLIQFQNNGVVDDSQLPKDRFSAERLKGVDSTLKIQPAKLEDSAVYLCASSSNRGYEQYFGPGTRLTVT.

This chain links TRBV6-5 with TRBJ1-1; a weak D match, TRBD1 (5 bases). The CDR3 totals 11 residues. Germline V CDR1 and CDR2: MNHEY, SVGAGI. Trimming removed 7 bases at V and 11 bases at J, with 14 bases between. CDR3 amino acids: CASIWSRGAFF. Written as DNA, the CDR3 is TGTGCCAGCATATGGTCCCGGGGGGCTTTCTTT.

This clone was counted between two and nine times. The genes are TRBV7-3 and TRBJ2-3; 8 nucleotides agree with TRBD1. In germline, CDR1 is SGHTA, CDR2 FQGTGA. The CDR3 is 15 residues long. V shed 4 bases, J shed 2 bases, and the junction held 5 bases outside the gene matches. The CDR3 protein is CASSSQGANTDTQYF. The CDR3 DNA sequence: TGTGCCAGCAGCTCCCAGGGGGCTAACACAGATACGCAGTATTTT.

The rearrangement links TRBV2 to TRBJ1-5, with D unresolved. V lost 2 bases and J lost 6, with 14 bases in between. The length of the CDR3 is 15 residues. Germline lookup yields CDR1 SNHLY and CDR2 FYNNEI. This CDR3 is CASSEITGVAQPQHF. In nucleotides, the CDR3 is TGTGCCAGCAGTGAAATCACCGGGGTCGCTCAGCCCCAGCATTTT.

The chain has TRBV5-1 and TRBJ1-2; perhaps TRBD1 as D (5 bases). The CDR3 is made up of 12 amino acids. V gave up 4 bases and J gave up 7 bases, with 11 bases separating them. The V gene's germline CDR1 is SGHRS and CDR2 YFSETQ. CDR3: CASSQGDSGYTF. DNA of the CDR3: TGCGCCAGCAGCCAGGGTGACTCTGGCTACACCTTC.

In regard to this clone: One end of the junction does not line up with germline, which may come from a read error. V and J are TRBV6-1 and TRBJ2-7; 9 nucleotides align to TRBD2. The germline V gene encodes CDR1 MNHNS and CDR2 SASEGT. This CDR3 has 15 residues. CDR3 sequence (DNA): TGTGCCAGCAGTCAAGCGGGAGGCCGGTCCTACGAGCAGTACTTC. Residues: CASSQAGGRSYEQYF.

The chain is built from TRBV6-5 and TRBJ1-1; the match to TRBD1 covers 7 bases. This CDR3 contains 13 residues. The J segment lost 5 bases and the V segment lost 2 bases, leaving 2 bases of the junction unmatched. Germline V gives CDR1 MNHEY, CDR2 SVGAGI. For the CDR3, the DNA is TGTGCCAGCAGTTACAGGGGGCAAACTGAAGCTTTCTTT. Translating it yields CASSYRGQTEAFF.

The genes are TRBV19 and TRBJ2-3; 8 nucleotides match TRBD2. Trimming removed 3 bases from V and 3 bases from J; junction bases left unmatched: 5. The germline gives CDR1 LNHDA, CDR2 SQIVND (reference sequence). This CDR3 contains 15 residues. This CDR3 is CASSIGRGVTDTQYF. CDR3 in DNA: TGTGCCAGTAGTATCGGGCGGGGGGTTACAGATACGCAGTATTTT.

A few counts support this clone. J is TRBJ1-2 and V is TRBV28; TRBD1 aligns across 12 bases. This CDR3 is 16 amino acids long. Per germline, CDR1 MDHEN and CDR2 SYDVKM. V lost 3 bases and J lost 4; bases outside the gene matches: 6. CDR3 in DNA: TGTGCCAGCAGTTTGGGGGACAGGGGGCGCATCTATGGCTACACCTTC. The encoded protein is CASSLGDRGRIYGYTF.

The chain has TRBV9 and TRBJ2-7; TRBD2 matches at 7 bases. Trimming at V came to 6 bases and at J to 7 bases, leaving 10 bases not matched to a gene. CDR1 is SGDLS and CDR2 is YYNGEE in the germline V gene. The CDR3 spans 13 residues. The CDR3 bases are TGTGCCAGCACCCGGGGCCCGCGGGGGGAGCAGTACTTC. Its protein product is CASTRGPRGEQYF.

The chain uses TRBV30 and TRBJ1-5; TRBD1 agrees at 11 bases. With V trimmed by 0 bases and J by 1 base, 5 bases remained unmatched. The CDR3 is 17 residues long. The germline CDR1 and CDR2 sequences are GTSNPN and SVGIG (reference sequence). The DNA for the CDR3 is TGTGCCTGGAGTGTAAGGACAGGGGGCTGGAGCAATCAGCCCCAGCATTTT. Encoded protein: CAWSVRTGGWSNQPQHF. Full variable domain (missing parts from reference TRBV30 and TRBJ1-5): SQTIHQWPATLVQPVGSPLSLECTVEGTSNPNLYWYRQAAGRGLQLLFYSVGIGQISSEVPQNLSASRPQDRQFILSSKKLLLSDSGFYLCAWSVRTGGWSNQPQHFGDGTRLSIL.

The CDR3 reads CASTHATGESPLHF. CDR3 DNA: TGTGCCAGTACTCACGCGACAGGGGAGTCACCCCTCCACTTT. The gene calls are TRBV19 and TRBJ1-6; 8 bases are a match to TRBD1. The CDR3 has 14 residues. The germline gives CDR1 LNHDA, CDR2 SQIVND (reference sequence). J was trimmed by 10 bases and V by 7 bases; bases with no gene match: 9.

This chain connects TRBV28 to TRBJ2-3; D may be TRBD1 (8 bases). The CDR3 consists of 18 residues. Germline V gene lookup returns CDR1 MDHEN and CDR2 SYDVKM. The V gene lost 5 bases and the J gene lost 4 bases, with 25 bases spanning the gap. As DNA, the CDR3 is TGTGCCAGCAGTCAGGCTAGGTACCCACAGGGGGGGCCAGATACGCAGTATTTT. Translating gives CASSQARYPQGGPDTQYF.

The rearrangement uses TRBV7-3 and TRBJ2-7; TRBD1 matches 10 bases. The J segment lost 0 bases and the V segment lost 4 bases, leaving 3 bases of the junction unmatched. CDR3 length equals 15 residues. Germline CDR1 SGHTA, CDR2 FQGTGA. The CDR3 DNA follows: TGTGCCAGCAGCTCGACAGGGGGCTACTCCTACGAGCAGTACTTC. The encoded protein is CASSSTGGYSYEQYF.